These T cell receptor beta chains were read from a single sample in a study of blood T cells in healthy people across ages. From the 5' RACE reads, TCRdb called clonotypes with MiXCR, one entry per CDR3 protein. Among 550,000 to 750,000 distinct CDR3 sequences listed, about 21% were seen once. The sample was blood. The receptors were gathered from a man in his sixties or seventies in good health. Each CDR3 is given with its conserved first and last residue. D genes are given only for firm matches. The size entry is marked missing in some rows and otherwise reads once, few, many or a size class.

d_call	j_call	v_call	clone_size	cdr3_aa
.	TRBJ2-3	TRBV7-2	once	CASSIRLAPDTQYF
TRBD2	.	TRBV3-1	.	CASSQVRTSGTEQFF
.	TRBJ1-5	TRBV2	.	CASSDRGMVSQPQHF
TRBD2	TRBJ2-1	TRBV12-3/TRBV12-4	few	CASSPGLVLGEQLF
.	TRBJ1-4	TRBV28	few	CASSLWGVGEKLFF
.	TRBJ1-5	TRBV2	few	CASSAGDQPQHF
.	TRBJ2-1	TRBV28	.	CASSLPGLLSSYNEQFF
.	TRBJ1-2	TRBV12-3/TRBV12-4	.	CASSAQGPTGGYTF
.	TRBJ2-7	TRBV20-1	.	CSASAPGTYEQYF
.	TRBJ2-7	TRBV29-1	.	CSVSGASYEQYF